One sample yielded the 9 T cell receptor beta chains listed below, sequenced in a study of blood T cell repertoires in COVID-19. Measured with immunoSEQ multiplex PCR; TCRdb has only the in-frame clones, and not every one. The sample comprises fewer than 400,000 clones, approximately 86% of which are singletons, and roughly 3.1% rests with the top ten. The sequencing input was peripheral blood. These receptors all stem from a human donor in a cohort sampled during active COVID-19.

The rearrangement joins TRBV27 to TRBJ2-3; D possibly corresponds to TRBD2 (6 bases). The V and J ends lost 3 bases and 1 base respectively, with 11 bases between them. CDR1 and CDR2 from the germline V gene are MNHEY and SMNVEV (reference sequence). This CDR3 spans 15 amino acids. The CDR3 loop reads CASSLGTPRTDTQYF. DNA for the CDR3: TGTGCCAGCAGTTTGGGGACTCCTCGCACAGATACGCAGTATTTT.

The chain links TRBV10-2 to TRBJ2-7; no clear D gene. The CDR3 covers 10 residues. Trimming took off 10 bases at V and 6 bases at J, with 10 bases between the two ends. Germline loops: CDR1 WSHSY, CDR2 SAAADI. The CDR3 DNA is TGCGCCACCTCAGGCCCCGAGCAGTACTTC. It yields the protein CATSGPEQYF.

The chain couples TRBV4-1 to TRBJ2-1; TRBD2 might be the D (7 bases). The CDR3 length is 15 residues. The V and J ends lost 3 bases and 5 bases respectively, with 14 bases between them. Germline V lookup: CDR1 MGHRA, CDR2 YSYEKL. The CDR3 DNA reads TGCGCCAGCAGCCATTCGGGGGGCCTTCACAATGAGCAGTTCTTC. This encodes CASSHSGGLHNEQFF.

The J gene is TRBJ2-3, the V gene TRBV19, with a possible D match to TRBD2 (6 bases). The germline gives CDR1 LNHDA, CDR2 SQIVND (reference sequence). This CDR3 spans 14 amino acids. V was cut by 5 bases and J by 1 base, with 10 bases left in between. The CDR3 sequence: CASSRAGRTDTQYF. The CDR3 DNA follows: TGTGCCAGTAGTCGGGCGGGACGCACAGATACGCAGTATTTT.

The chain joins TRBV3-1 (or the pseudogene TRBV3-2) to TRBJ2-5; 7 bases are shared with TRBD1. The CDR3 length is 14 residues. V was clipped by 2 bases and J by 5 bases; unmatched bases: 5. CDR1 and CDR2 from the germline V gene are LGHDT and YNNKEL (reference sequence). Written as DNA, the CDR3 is TGTGCCAGCAGCCAATTAGGGGGCTCGGAGACCCAGTACTTC. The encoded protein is CASSQLGGSETQYF.

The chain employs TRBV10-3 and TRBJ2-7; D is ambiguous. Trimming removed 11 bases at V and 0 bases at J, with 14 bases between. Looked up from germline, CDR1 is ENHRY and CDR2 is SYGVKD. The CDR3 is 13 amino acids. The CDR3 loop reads CAAASTASYEQYF. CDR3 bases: TGTGCCGCCGCAAGTACAGCCTCCTACGAGCAGTACTTC.

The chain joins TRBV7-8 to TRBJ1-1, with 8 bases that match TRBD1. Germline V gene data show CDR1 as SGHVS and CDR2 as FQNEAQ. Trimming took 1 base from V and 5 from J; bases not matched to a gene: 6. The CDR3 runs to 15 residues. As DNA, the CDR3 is TGTGCCAGCAGCTTAGTTGGCAGGGGGCGAACTGAAGCTTTCTTT. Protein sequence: CASSLVGRGRTEAFF.

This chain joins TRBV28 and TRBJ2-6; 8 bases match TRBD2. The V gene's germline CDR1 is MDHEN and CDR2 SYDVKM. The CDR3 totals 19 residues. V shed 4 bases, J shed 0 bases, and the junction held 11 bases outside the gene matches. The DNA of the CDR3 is TGTGCCAGCAGTTCTGCCGGGAGGGGCCGCACCTCTGGGGCCAACGTCCTGACTTTC. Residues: CASSSAGRGRTSGANVLTF.

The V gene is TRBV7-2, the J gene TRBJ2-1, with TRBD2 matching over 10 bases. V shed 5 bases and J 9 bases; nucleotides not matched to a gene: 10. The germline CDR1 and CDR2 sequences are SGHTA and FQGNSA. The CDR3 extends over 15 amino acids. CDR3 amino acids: CASSESGRGLSEQFF. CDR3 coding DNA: TGTGCCAGCAGCGAGAGCGGGAGGGGGTTGAGTGAGCAGTTCTTC.